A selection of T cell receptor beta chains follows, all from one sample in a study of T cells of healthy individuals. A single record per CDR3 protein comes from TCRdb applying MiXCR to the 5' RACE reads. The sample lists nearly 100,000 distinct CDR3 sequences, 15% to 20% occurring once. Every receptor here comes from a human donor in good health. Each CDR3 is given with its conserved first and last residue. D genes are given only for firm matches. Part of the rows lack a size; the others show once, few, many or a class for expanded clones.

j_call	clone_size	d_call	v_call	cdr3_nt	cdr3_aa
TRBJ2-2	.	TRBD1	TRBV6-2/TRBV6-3	TGTGCCAGCAGTTACTCGACAGGGGTGGGCACCGGGGAGCTGTTTTTT	CASSYSTGVGTGELFF
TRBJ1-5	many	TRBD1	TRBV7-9	TGTGCCAGCAGCCGGGGACAGTGGAGCAATCAGCCCCAGCATTTT	CASSRGQWSNQPQHF
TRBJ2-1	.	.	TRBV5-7	TGTGCCAGCAGCTTTGGACCAAGCTCCTACAATGAGCAGTTCTTC	CASSFGPSSYNEQFF
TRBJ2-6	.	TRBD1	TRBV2	TGTGCCAGCAGGGGGACAGATACCGCCACCTTCTCTGGGGCCAACGTCCTGACTTTC	CASRGTDTATFSGANVLTF
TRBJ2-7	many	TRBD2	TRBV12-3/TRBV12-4	TGTGCCAGCAAAACTAGCCGGGGGAGGGTTGACGAGCAGTACTTC	CASKTSRGRVDEQYF
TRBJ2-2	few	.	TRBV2	TGTGCCAGCACGCGGCAGACCGGGGAGCTGTTTTTT	CASTRQTGELFF
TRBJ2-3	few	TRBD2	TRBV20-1	TGCAGTGCTATACTAGCGGGGGGGCCGGCAGATACGCAGTATTTT	CSAILAGGPADTQYF
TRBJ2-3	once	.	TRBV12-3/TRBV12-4	TGTGCCAGCAGTCCGCCGCCAGCCACAGATACGCAGTATTTT	CASSPPPATDTQYF
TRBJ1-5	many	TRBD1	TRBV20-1	TGCAGTGCTAGACCCACAGGGGGTGGGGCTAGCAATCAGCCCCAGCATTTT	CSARPTGGGASNQPQHF
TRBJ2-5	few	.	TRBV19	TGTGCCAGTGGGATGGGAGAGACCCAGTACTTC	CASGMGETQYF
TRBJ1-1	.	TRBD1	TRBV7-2	TGTGCCAGCAGCCGGGCAGGGGGAGATAACACTGAAGCTTTCTTT	CASSRAGGDNTEAFF
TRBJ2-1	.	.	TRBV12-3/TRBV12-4	TGTGCCAGCAGTTTTGAGGCCTACAATGAGCAGTTCTTC	CASSFEAYNEQFF
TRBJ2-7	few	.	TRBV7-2	TGTGCCAGCAGCTTGGGGGCGCTACTTTCCTACGAGCAGTACTTC	CASSLGALLSYEQYF
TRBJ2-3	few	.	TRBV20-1	TGCAGTGCTCGGTTCCGCCAGCATGGAGATACGCAGTATTTT	CSARFRQHGDTQYF
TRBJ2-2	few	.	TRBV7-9	TGTGCCAGCAGCTGGGTATCCGGGGAGCTGTTTTTT	CASSWVSGELFF
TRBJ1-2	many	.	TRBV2	TGTGCCAGCAGTGGGCAGGCAGAGCATGGCTACACCTTC	CASSGQAEHGYTF
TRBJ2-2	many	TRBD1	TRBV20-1	TGCAGTGCTAGAGATACCGGGACAGGGGATGCCGGGGAGCTGTTTTTT	CSARDTGTGDAGELFF
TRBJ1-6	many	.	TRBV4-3	TGCGCCAGCAGCCCGGAAAATCACCGGGCGAGCGCCTATAATTCACCCCTCCACTTT	CASSPENHRASAYNSPLHF
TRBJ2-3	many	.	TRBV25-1	TGTGCCAGCAGTGAATATAAAGGGATGGGTACGCAGTATTTT	CASSEYKGMGTQYF
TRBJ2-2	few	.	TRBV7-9	TGTGCCAGCAGCTTAACCGAGACCATCGGGGAGCTGTTTTTT	CASSLTETIGELFF
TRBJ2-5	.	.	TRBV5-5	TGTGCCAGCAGCTTGGACTGGGGCCAAGAGACCCAGTACTTC	CASSLDWGQETQYF
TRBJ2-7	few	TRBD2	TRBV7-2	TGTGCCAGCAGCCTGATTAGCGGGGGGGCGTACGAGCAGTACTTC	CASSLISGGAYEQYF
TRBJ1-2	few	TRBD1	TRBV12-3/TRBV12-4	TGTGCCAGCAGTCGACGCACAGGGGACCCCTACTATGGCTACACCTTC	CASSRRTGDPYYGYTF
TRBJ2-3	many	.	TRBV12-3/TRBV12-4	TGTGCCAGCAGGACAGGAGTTTCAGATACGCAGTATTTT	CASRTGVSDTQYF
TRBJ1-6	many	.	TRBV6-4	TGTGCCAGCAGTTTGGACGGCAATAATTCACCCCTCCACTTT	CASSLDGNNSPLHF